This T cell receptor (beta chain) appears in the sequencing data of a study of lymphopenia after photon versus proton radiotherapy. General observations from the study: Proton therapy kept repertoires fairly stable, unlike photons, which gained effector/memory cells. After the lymphocyte nadir, photon-treated repertoires showed oligoclonal expansion, especially of CD8+ Temra cells. A bigger post-nadir fall in TCR diversity correlated inversely with survival time in deceased patients.

The germline V gene encodes CDR1 KGHSH and CDR2 LQKENI. The CDR3 totals 15 residues. The V gene lost 5 bases and the J gene lost 0 bases, with 11 bases spanning the gap. In the case of this clone: Its target is not known.

Produced via immunoSEQ multiplex PCR; TCRdb's table is partial and in-frame only. The sample has about 24,000 clones, more than 80% seen once. V and J are TRBV18 and TRBJ1-5; D might be TRBD1 (5 bases). The sequencing here drew on peripheral blood, taken from a patient treated with photon-based radiotherapy. This clonotype was obtained from a man aged 40-49 years with gastric cancer. CDR3 sequence reads: CASSAGSSSNQPQHF. The CDR3 DNA is TGTGCCAGCTCAGCAGGGTCATCTAGCAATCAGCCCCAGCATTTT.